The rows below give T cell receptor beta chains drawn from one sample of a study of vaccination effects on CD4 cells after COVID-19. Their recognized antigens are unknown. Repertoires were generated with immunoSEQ multiplex PCR, while TCRdb's copy carries only in-frame clones and drops some. The data contain about 68,000 clones, 80% of them singletons. Sequenced here: CD4+ T cells from PBMCs cultured with SARS-CoV-2 spike peptides, sampled before COVID-19 vaccination. The receptors were sampled from a human donor who received a COVID-19 vaccine. Both conserved end residues are part of each CDR3.

v_gene	CDR3aa
TRBV19	CASNEGEKGAHQPQHF
TRBV7-9	CASSLTLSTQQETQYF
TRBV6-2/TRBV6-3	CASSYSPSAGEQFF
TRBV5-1	CASSLVPNNSPLHF
TRBV7-9	CASSRIGGDTDTQYF
TRBV7-9	CASSLTGTGSTNYGYTF
TRBV30	CAWNKRASSSYNEQFF
TRBV3-1/TRBV3-2	CASSLGPNQPQHF
TRBV5-1	CASSFAGTATGEQFF
TRBV28	CASKPGHNTGELFF
TRBV3-1/TRBV3-2	CASSQVGGETQYF
TRBV3-1/TRBV3-2	CASSRTPTQETQYF
TRBV5-1	CASSLGTAADTQYF
TRBV19	CASSIDLFGLPRYGYTF
TRBV15	CATSRGWGVDNSPLHF
TRBV6-1	CASSEGYGYTF
TRBV12-3/TRBV12-4	CASSYSYGYTF
TRBV12-5	CASGFHYGYTF
TRBV11-3	CASSSEGTNYGYTF
TRBV5-1	CASSLAGGETEAFF
TRBV24-1	CATSAGFSEKLFF
TRBV3-1/TRBV3-2	CASSQAEKLFF
TRBV7-9	CASGATGDTEAFF
TRBV6-4	CASSDSLGSPLHF
TRBV9	CASSEGLTVDTIYF
TRBV6-5	CASSPPGTGTGAFF
TRBV6-2/TRBV6-3	CASSLPYTEAFF
TRBV18	CASSPSRDMSEKLFF